These T cell receptor beta chains were read from a single sample in a study of control samples from healthy donors and cancer patients. The data were produced by immunoSEQ multiplex PCR, yet TCRdb's version contains in-frame clones alone and is incomplete. The data contain 400,000 to 500,000 clones, 75% to 95% of them singletons. Sequenced sample: PBMCs. The receptors were sampled from a man aged 35 to 55 with head and neck cancer. Each CDR3 is given with its conserved first and last residue.

V	J	CDR3
TRBV19	TRBJ2-1	CASSIGLRDRDYNEQFF
TRBV4-1	TRBJ2-3	CASSLSPAVGTDTQYF
TRBV7-8	TRBJ1-5	CASSFGVTGGEQPQHF
TRBV28	TRBJ1-2	CASTLGQNYGYTF
TRBV9	TRBJ2-7	CASSVATGEQYF
TRBV5-1	TRBJ2-7	CASSSSWASEQYF
TRBV24-1	TRBJ1-1	CATREQGANTEAFF
TRBV5-4	TRBJ1-3	CASSWGTGETSGNTIYF
TRBV9	TRBJ2-1	CASGGSSNEQFF
TRBV4-1	TRBJ1-1	CASSPPLAGQGGEAFF
TRBV29-1	TRBJ1-1	CTLGNTEAFF
TRBV29-1	TRBJ2-5	CSAARDYWRETQYF
TRBV4-3	TRBJ2-1	CASSQDRTLVSRQFF
TRBV30	TRBJ1-5	CACATGWDQPQHF
TRBV28	TRBJ2-5	CASSFPVETQYF
TRBV27	TRBJ2-7	CASRPGTATYEQYF